This T cell receptor beta chain was profiled in a study of cytomegalovirus exposure and HLA in healthy donors. CDR1 SGHTA and CDR2 FQGTGA come from the germline V gene. CDR3 size: 13 residues. V was trimmed by 5 bases and J by 0 bases, leaving 6 bases between them. The PCR ran on 60 Vbeta and 13 Jbeta primers. Clones were read by immunoSEQ multiplex PCR, and TCRdb kept only the in-frame ones, dropping some. Here the sample spans over 200,000 clones, about 89% being singletons. The sample comprised PBMCs. The chain couples TRBV7-3 to TRBJ2-3; D is uncertain. This sequence originates from a woman younger than 30 in good health and CMV-seronegative. CDR3 in DNA: TGTGCCAGCAGCATGACTAGCACAGATACGCAGTATTTT. As protein: CASSMTSTDTQYF.